The clone carrying this T cell receptor beta chain was seen once. Some clones are missing from TCRdb's copy, which holds only in-frame ones; the method was immunoSEQ multiplex PCR. The sample records around 67,000 clones, just over 90% being singletons. J gave up 2 bases and V 1 base, and 9 bases lay outside the gene matches. This CDR3 comprises 18 residues. The germline V gene has CDR1 LGHNA and CDR2 YSLEER. This entry belongs to a study of T cells after somatic rescue of genetic block. This rearrangement joins TRBV4-3 to TRBJ2-5; the match to TRBD2 covers 11 bases. The TCR originated in a man aged 40-50 years. The sequenced sample consisted of peripheral blood mononuclear cells (PBMCs). CDR3 region: CASSQAWFSGRAQETQYF. The CDR3 coding sequence is TGCGCCAGCAGCCAAGCCTGGTTTAGCGGGAGGGCGCAAGAGACCCAGTACTTC.